This T cell receptor beta chain was observed in a study of cytomegalovirus exposure and HLA in healthy donors. Primers for the PCR totalled 60 Vbeta and 13 Jbeta. The method was immunoSEQ multiplex PCR; TCRdb's version includes in-frame clones alone and lacks a portion of them. The sample holds 160,000 or so clones; around four fifths are singletons and the top ten take about 1.5%. The CDR3 totals 16 residues. V dropped 4 bases and J dropped 1 base, with 16 bases sitting between them. Germline CDR1 is LGHNA and CDR2 is YNFKEQ. This chain connects TRBV4-2 to TRBJ1-2; tentatively, D is TRBD1 (5 bases). Sequencing used PBMCs. This clonotype was obtained from a woman in her twenties or thirties in good health and CMV-seronegative. CDR3 loop: CASSLNDGHFNYGYTF. DNA for the CDR3: TGTGCCAGCAGCCTCAATGACGGACACTTTAACTATGGCTACACCTTC.